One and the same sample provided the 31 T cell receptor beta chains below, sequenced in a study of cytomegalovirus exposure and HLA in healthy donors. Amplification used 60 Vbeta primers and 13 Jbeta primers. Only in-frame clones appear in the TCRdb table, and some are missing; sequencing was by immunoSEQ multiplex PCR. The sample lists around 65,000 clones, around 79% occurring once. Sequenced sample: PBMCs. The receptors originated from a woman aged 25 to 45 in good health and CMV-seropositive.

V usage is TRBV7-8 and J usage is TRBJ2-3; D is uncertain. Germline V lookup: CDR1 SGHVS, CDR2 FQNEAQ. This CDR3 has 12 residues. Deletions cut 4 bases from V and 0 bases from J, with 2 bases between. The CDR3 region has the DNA TGTGCCAGCAGCTCTAGCACAGATACGCAGTATTTT. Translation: CASSSSTDTQYF.

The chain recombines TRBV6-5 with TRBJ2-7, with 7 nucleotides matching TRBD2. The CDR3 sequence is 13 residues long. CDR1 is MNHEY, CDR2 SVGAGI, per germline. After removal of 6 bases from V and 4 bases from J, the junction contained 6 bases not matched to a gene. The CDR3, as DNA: TGTGCCAGCAGAGCACCGGGACTATACGAGCAGTACTTC. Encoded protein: CASRAPGLYEQYF.

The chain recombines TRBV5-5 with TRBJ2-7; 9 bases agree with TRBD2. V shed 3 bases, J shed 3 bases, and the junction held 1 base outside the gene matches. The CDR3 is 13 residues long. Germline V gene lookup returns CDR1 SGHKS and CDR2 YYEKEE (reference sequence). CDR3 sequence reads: CASSWTSDYEQYF. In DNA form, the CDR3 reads TGTGCCAGCAGCTGGACTAGCGACTACGAGCAGTACTTC.

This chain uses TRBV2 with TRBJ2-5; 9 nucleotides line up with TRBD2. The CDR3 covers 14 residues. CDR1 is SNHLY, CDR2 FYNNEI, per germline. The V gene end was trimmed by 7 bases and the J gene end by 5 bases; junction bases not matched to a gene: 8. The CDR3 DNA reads TGTGCCAGCAATAGCGGGAGAGGTTCGGAGACCCAGTACTTC. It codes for CASNSGRGSETQYF. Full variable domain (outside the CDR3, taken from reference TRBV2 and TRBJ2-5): EPEVTQTPSHQVTQMGQEVILRCVPISNHLYFYWYRQILGQKVEFLVSFYNNEISEKSEIFDDQFSVERPDGSNFTLKIRSTKLEDSAMYFCASNSGRGSETQYFGPGTRLLVL.

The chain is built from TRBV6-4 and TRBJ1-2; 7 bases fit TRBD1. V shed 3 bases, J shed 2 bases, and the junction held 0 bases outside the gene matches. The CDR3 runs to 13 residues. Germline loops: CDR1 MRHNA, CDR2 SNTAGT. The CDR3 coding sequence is TGTGCCAGCAGTGAGACAGGGAACTATGGCTACACCTTC. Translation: CASSETGNYGYTF.

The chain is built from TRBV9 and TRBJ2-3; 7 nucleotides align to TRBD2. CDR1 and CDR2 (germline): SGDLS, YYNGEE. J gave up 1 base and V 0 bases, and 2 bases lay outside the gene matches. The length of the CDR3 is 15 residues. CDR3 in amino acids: CASSVAGGRTDTQYF. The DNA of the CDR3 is TGTGCCAGCAGCGTAGCGGGGGGACGCACAGATACGCAGTATTTT.

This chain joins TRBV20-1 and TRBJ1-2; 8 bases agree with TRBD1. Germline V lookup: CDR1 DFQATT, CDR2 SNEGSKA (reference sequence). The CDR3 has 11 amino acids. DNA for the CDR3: TGCAGCGGGCAGGGGGCGGGTGGCTACACCTTC. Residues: CSGQGAGGYTF.

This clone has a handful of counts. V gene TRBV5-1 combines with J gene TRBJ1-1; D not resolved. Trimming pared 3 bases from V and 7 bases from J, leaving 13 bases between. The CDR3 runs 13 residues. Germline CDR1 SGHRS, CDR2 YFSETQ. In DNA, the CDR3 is TGCGCCAGCAGCTCCGCGGGCGGCCATGAAGCTTTCTTT. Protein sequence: CASSSAGGHEAFF.

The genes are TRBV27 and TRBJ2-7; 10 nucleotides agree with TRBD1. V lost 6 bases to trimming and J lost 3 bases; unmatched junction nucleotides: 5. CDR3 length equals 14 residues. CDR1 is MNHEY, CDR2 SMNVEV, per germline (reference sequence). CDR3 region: CASSKDRGIYEQYF. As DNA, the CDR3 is TGTGCCAGCAGCAAGGACAGGGGGATCTACGAGCAGTACTTC.

CDR3 DNA sequence: TGTGCCAGCAGCGTAGAAGGGGTCGGCACAGATACGCAGTATTTT. As protein: CASSVEGVGTDTQYF. This chain uses TRBV9 with TRBJ2-3; possible D gene TRBD1, 5 bases. Per the germline V gene, CDR1 is SGDLS and CDR2 is YYNGEE. Between the trimmed V and J ends, which lost 0 bases and 1 base, there was a span of 9 bases. The CDR3 is 15 amino acids.

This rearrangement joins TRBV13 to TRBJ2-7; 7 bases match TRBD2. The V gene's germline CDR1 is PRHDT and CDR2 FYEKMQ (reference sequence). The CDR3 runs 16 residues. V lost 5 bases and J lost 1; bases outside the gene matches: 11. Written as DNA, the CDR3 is TGTGCCAGCAGCCCAGATGGCTCGGGAGGTTCCTACGAGCAGTACTTC. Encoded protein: CASSPDGSGGSYEQYF. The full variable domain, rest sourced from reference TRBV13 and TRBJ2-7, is AAGVIQSPRHLIKEKRETATLKCYPIPRHDTVYWYQQGPGQDPQFLISFYEKMQSDKGSIPDRFSAQQFSDYHSELNMSSLELGDSALYFCASSPDGSGGSYEQYFGPGTRLTVT.

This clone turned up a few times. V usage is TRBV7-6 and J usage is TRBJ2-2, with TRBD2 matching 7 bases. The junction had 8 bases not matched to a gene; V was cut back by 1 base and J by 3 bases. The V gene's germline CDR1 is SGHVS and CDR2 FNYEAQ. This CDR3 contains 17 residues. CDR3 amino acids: CASSLVMAGVDTGELFF. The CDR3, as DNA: TGTGCCAGCAGCTTAGTAATGGCGGGAGTAGACACCGGGGAGCTGTTTTTT.

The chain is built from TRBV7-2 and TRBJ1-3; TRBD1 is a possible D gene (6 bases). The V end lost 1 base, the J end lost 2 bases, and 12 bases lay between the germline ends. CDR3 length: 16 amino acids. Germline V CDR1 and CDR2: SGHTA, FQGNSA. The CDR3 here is CASSLVGQGTGNTIYF. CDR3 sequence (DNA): TGTGCCAGCAGCTTAGTGGGGCAGGGGACTGGAAACACCATATATTTT. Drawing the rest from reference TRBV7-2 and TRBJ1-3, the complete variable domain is GAGVSQSPSNKVTEKGKDVELRCDPISGHTALYWYRQSLGQGLEFLIYFQGNSAPDKSGLPSDRFSAERTGGSVSTLTIQRTQQEDSAVYLCASSLVGQGTGNTIYFGEGSWLTVV.

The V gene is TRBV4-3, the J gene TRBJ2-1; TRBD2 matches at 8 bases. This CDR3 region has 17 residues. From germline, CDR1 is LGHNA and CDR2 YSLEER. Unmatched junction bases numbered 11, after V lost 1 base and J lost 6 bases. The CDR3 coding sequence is TGCGCCAGCAGCCAAGCCCAGGGTCTAGCGGGCTCCAATGAGCAGTTCTTC. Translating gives CASSQAQGLAGSNEQFF.

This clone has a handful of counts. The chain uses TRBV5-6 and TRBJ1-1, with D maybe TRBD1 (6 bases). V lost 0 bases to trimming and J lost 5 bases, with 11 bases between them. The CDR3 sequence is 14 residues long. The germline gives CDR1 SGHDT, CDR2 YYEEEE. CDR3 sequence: CASSLAWGHTEAFF. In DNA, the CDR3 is TGTGCCAGCAGCTTGGCATGGGGGCATACTGAAGCTTTCTTT.

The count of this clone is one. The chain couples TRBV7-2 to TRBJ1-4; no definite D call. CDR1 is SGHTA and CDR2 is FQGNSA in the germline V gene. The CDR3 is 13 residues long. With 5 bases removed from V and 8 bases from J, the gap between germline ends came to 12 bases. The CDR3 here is CASSPSEGEKLFF. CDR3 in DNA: TGTGCCAGCAGCCCGTCCGAGGGCGAAAAACTGTTTTTT.

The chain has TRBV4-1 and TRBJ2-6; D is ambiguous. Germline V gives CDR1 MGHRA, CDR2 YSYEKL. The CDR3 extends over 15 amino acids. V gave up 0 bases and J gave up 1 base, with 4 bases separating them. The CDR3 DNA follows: TGCGCCAGCAGCCAAGATCCGTCTGGGGCCAACGTCCTGACTTTC. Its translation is CASSQDPSGANVLTF.

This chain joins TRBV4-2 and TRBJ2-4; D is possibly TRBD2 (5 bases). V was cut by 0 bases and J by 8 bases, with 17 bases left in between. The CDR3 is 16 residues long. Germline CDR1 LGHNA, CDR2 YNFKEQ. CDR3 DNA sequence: TGTGCCAGCAGCCAAGACCTTCAGGCCTACGGGGACATTCAGTACTTC. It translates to CASSQDLQAYGDIQYF.

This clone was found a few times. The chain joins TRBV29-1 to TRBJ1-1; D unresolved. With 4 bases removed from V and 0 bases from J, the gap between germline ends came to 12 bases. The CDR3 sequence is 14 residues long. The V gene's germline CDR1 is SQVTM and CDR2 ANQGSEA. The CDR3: CSVGTGRLNTEAFF. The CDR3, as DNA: TGCAGCGTTGGGACCGGGAGATTGAACACTGAAGCTTTCTTT.

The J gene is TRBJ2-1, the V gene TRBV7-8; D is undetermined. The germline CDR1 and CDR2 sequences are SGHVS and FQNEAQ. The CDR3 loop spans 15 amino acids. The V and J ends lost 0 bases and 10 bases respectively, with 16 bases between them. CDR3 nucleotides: TGTGCCAGCAGCTTAGCGCGCCCACTTAGTAAGGAGCAGTTCTTC. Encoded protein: CASSLARPLSKEQFF.

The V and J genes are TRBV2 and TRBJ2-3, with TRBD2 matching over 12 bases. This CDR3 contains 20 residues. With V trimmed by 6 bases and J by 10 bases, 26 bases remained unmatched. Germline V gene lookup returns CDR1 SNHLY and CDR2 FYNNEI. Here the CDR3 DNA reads TGTGCCAGCAGGCGGTGGAGCGGGGGTGGACTAGCGGGAACGTCAGTGGCGCAGTATTTT. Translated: CASRRWSGGGLAGTSVAQYF.

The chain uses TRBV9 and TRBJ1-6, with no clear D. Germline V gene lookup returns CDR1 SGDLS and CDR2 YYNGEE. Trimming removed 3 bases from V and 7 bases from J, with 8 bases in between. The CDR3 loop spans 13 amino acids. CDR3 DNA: TGTGCCAGCAGCGGGGGAGAAAATTCACCCCTCCACTTT. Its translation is CASSGGENSPLHF.

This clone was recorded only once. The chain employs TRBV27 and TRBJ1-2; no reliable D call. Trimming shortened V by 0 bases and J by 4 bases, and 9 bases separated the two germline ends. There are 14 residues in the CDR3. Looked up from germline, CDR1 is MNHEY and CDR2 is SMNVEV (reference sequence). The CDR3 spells CASSLSRQIYGYTF. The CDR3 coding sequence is TGTGCCAGCAGTTTATCTAGACAAATCTATGGCTACACCTTC.

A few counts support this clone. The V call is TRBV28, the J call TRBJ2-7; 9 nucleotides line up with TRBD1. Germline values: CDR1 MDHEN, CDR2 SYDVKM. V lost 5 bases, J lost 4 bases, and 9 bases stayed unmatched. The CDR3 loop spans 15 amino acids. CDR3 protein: CASSMEGTGYYEQYF. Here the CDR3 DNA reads TGTGCCAGCAGTATGGAGGGGACAGGGTATTACGAGCAGTACTTC.

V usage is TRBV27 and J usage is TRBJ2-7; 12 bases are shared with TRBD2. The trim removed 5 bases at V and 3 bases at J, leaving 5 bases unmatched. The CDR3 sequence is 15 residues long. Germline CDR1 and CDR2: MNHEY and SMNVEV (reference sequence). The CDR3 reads CASSPGLAGYYEQYF. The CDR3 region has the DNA TGTGCCAGCAGTCCAGGACTAGCGGGGTACTACGAGCAGTACTTC.

The CDR3 nucleotides are TGTGCCAGCAGCTTGGAACAGATGAACACTGAAGCTTTCTTT. It codes for CASSLEQMNTEAFF. The chain recombines TRBV5-4 with TRBJ1-1, with D unclear. The germline gives CDR1 SGHNT, CDR2 YYREEE (reference sequence). The germline V and J ends were trimmed by 0 bases and 0 bases, with 6 bases remaining between them. This CDR3 is built from 14 residues.

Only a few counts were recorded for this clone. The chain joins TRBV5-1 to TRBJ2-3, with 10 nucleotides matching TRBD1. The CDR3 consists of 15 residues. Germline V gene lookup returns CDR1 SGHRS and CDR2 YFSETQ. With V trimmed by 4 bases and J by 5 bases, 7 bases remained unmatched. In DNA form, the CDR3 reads TGCGCCAGCAGCGGGGGACAGGGGAGTCGAGATACGCAGTATTTT. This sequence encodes CASSGGQGSRDTQYF. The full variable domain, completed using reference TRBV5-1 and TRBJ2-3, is KAGVTQTPRYLIKTRGQQVTLSCSPISGHRSVSWYQQTPGQGLQFLFEYFSETQRNKGNFPGRFSGRQFSNSRSEMNVSTLELGDSALYLCASSGGQGSRDTQYFGPGTRLTVL.

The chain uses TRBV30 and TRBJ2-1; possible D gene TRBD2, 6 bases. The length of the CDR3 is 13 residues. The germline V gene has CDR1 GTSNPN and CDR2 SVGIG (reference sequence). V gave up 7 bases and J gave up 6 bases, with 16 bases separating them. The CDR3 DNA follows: TGTGCCTTGGAGACTAGGAAGTTCAATGAGCAGTTCTTC. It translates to CALETRKFNEQFF.

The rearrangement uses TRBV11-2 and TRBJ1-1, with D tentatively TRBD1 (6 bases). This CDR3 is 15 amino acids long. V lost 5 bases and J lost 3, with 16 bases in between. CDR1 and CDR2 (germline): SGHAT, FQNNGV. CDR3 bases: TGTGCCAGCAGCCTAAGGGGGAAGAGGGACACTGAAGCTTTCTTT. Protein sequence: CASSLRGKRDTEAFF.

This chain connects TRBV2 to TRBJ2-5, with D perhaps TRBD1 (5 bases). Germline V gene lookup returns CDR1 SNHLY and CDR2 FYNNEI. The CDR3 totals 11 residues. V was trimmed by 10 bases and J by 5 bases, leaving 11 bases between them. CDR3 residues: CAKGVGETQYF. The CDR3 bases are TGTGCCAAAGGGGTAGGGGAGACCCAGTACTTC. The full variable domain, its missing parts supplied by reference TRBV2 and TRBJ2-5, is EPEVTQTPSHQVTQMGQEVILRCVPISNHLYFYWYRQILGQKVEFLVSFYNNEISEKSEIFDDQFSVERPDGSNFTLKIRSTKLEDSAMYFCAKGVGETQYFGPGTRLLVL.

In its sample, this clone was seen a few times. DNA of the CDR3: TGTGCCAGCAGCTCAACAGGTGCCGGGACCCAGTACTTC. Amino acid sequence: CASSSTGAGTQYF. V is TRBV7-2 and J is TRBJ2-5, with D perhaps TRBD1 (5 bases). The ends were cut back, 4 bases at V and 7 bases at J, with 13 bases in the middle. Germline V gives CDR1 SGHTA, CDR2 FQGNSA. CDR3 length: 13 amino acids.